This record concerns one T cell receptor (beta chain) sequence. Disease in patients was locally advanced or metastatic urothelial carcinoma. Data came from immunoSEQ multiplex PCR; TCRdb stores just in-frame clones and leaves some out. The repertoire holds about 100,000 clones, with roughly 88% as singletons. This record belongs to a study of PD-L1 blockade in urothelial cancer. Overall study context: Patients' prior chemotherapy regimens numbered 0 to 3.

Trimming took off 7 bases at V and 1 base at J, with 14 bases between the two ends. The length of the CDR3 is 14 residues. The germline CDR1 and CDR2 sequences are SEHNR and FQNEAQ (reference sequence). This sequence originates from a man aged 45-60 years with urothelial cancer. This chain uses TRBV7-9 with TRBJ2-7; D is possibly TRBD2 (7 bases). The material sequenced was PBMCs, taken around atezolizumab (anti-PD-L1) treatment. The chain's CDR3 is CASTGRGGSYEQYF. The CDR3 nucleotides read TGTGCCAGCACCGGTAGGGGGGGTTCCTACGAGCAGTACTTC.